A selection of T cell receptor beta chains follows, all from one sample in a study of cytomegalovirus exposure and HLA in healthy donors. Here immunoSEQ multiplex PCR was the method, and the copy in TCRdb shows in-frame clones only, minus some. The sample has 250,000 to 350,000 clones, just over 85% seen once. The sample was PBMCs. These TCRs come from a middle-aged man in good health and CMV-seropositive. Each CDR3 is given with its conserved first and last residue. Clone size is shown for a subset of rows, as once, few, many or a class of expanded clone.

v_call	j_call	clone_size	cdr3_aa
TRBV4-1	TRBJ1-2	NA	CASSQVRTGGGYTF
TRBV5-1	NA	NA	CASSLYGETYEQYF
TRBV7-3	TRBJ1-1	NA	CASSEGQGENTEAFF
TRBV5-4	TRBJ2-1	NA	CASSPKPGQGRDEQFF
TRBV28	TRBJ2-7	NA	CASSLPGGDLNKQYF
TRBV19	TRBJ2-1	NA	CASSPGEREWNEQFF
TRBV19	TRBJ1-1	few	CASSTHARGQTEAFF
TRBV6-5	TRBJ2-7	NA	CASRWTESSYEQYF
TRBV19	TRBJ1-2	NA	CASRRTDVGYTF
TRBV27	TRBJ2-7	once	CASSFTGLYEQYF
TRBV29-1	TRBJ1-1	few	CSVPTSGERHTNTEAFF
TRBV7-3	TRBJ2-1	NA	CASSLVLASDEQFF
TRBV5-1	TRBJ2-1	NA	CASSSSTSGDINEQFF
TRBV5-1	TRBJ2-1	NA	CASSLVVVNEQFF
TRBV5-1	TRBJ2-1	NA	CASSLVPSGRASDEQFF
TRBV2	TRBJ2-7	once	CASSEAPLGVVYEQYF
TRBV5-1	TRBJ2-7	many	CASSQLAGGPNEQYF
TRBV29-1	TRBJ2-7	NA	CSVELAEISYEQYF
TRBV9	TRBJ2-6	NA	CASSVQGAGANVLTF
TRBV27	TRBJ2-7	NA	CASRDGLADLYEQYF
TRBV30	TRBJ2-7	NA	CAWSRGQGAEQYF
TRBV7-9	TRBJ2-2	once	CASSLVSSGRTGELFF
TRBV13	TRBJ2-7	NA	CASSAPGTSGSYEQYF
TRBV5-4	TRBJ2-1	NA	CASSLQDREQFF
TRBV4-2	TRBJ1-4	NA	CASSQEGGGSEKLFF
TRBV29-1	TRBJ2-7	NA	CSVEGGSLSYEQYF
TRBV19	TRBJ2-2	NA	CASSILHGLAGNTGELFF
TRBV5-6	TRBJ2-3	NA	CASLVSGRGDTQYF
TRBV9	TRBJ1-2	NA	CASSEGTGNLYGYTF
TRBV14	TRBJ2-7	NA	CASSHSTALLFSYEQYF
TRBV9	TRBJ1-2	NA	CASSPRTGTAGYTF
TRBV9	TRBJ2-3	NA	CASSAHGETDTQYF
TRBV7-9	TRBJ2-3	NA	CASSLTGIPTDTQYF
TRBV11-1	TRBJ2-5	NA	CASSPFGRGQGKTQYF
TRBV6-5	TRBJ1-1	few	CASSYHRENTEAFF
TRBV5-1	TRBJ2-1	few	CASSLLAGEYNEQFF
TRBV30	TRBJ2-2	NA	CALTSGMNTGELFF
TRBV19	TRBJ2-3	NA	CASSIIARTDTQYF
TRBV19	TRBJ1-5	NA	CASSRQGSNQPQHF
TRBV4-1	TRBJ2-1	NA	CASSQDPVNNEQFF
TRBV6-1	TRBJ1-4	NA	CASSEVAGEKLFF